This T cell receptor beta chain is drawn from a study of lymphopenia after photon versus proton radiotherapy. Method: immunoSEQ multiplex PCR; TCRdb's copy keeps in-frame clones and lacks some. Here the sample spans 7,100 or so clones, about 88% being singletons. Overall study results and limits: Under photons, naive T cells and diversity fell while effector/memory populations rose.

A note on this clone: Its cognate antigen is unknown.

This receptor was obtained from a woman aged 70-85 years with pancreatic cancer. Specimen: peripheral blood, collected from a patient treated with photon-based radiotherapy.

CDR3 coding DNA: TGTGCCAGCAGCCGAGAGGTGGAATACGAGCAGTACTTC. Translation: CASSREVEYEQYF. The chain links TRBV4-2 to TRBJ2-7, with D hard to call. The V end lost 4 bases, the J end lost 4 bases, and 11 bases lay between the germline ends. The CDR3 spans 13 residues. The germline gives CDR1 LGHNA, CDR2 YNFKEQ.